A selection of T cell receptor beta chains follows, all from one sample in a study of Ad26.COV2.S vaccination and SARS-CoV-2 variants. Sequencing used immunoSEQ multiplex PCR; TCRdb keeps in-frame clones, though not all of them. This sample yields 300,000 to 400,000 clones, of which approximately 86% are seen a single time; approximately 11% belongs to the top ten. This material consisted of peripheral blood, taken in a trial of Ad26.COV2.S vaccine versus placebo. These receptors were collected from a person aged 18 to 59 who received the Ad26.COV2.S COVID-19 vaccine or a placebo. Each CDR3 is given without its conserved first and last residue.

>15|TRBV15|TRBJ2-4
ATSREATGVAKNIQY
>11|TRBV9|TRBJ2-3
ASSGDLPDTQY
>12|TRBV28|TRBJ2-3
ASAGDWGTDTQY
>12|TRBV29-1|TRBJ2-1
SVRTAKGGDDQF
>13|TRBV19|TRBJ1-4
ASSPEFGAREKLF
>11|TRBV7-9|TRBJ1-1
ASRSVGGTEAF
>12|TRBV7-3|TRBJ2-2
ASSLGENTGELF
>11|TRBV19|TRBJ2-7
ASSPPQAYEQY
>16|TRBV19|TRBJ1-5
ASAYEPLGRGSNQPQH
>9|TRBV6-2/TRBV6-3|TRBJ2-5
ASSYTGSQY
>15|TRBV28|TRBJ2-6
ASSLEVLGSGANVLT
>13|TRBV24-1|TRBJ2-3
ATSDSQVGTDTQY
>11|TRBV12-3/TRBV12-4|TRBJ1-2
ASSFRGNTDYT
>15|TRBV19|TRBJ1-6
ASSYSGTRSYNSPLH
>12|TRBV13|TRBJ1-2
ASSPGTGVRGYT
>13|TRBV7-9|TRBJ1-2
ASSLVGGTAYGYT
>13|TRBV13|TRBJ2-4
ASSLVSNAKNIQY
>11|TRBV7-2|TRBJ2-5
ASSGGKQETQY
>17|TRBV13|TRBJ2-2
ASSPSTSGGPANTGELF
>13|TRBV6-4|TRBJ2-1
ASSDSTGGYNEQF
>13|TRBV6-5|TRBJ2-7
ASSLGAGRNYEQY
>13|TRBV24-1|TRBJ2-5
ATSDHRGFQETQY
>12|TRBV2|TRBJ1-5
ASSAGYSNQPQH
>15|TRBV5-1|TRBJ2-3
ASTLRGVLAGPDTQY
>10|TRBV5-6|TRBJ1-1
ASSPDRGKAF
>12|TRBV7-2|TRBJ2-7
ASSPGTGLYEQY
>14|TRBV7-9|TRBJ2-5
ASSRKLNREGETQY
>13|TRBV5-3|TRBJ1-4
ARSETGPWFEKLF
>15|TRBV4-2|TRBJ1-3
ASSQDPGQSSGNTIY
>12|TRBV4-2|TRBJ1-1
ASSQDYSHTEAF
>15|TRBV4-1|TRBJ2-5
ASSQVKGWMYQETQY
>12|TRBV5-5|TRBJ2-2
ASSLLGNTGELF
>12|TRBV5-6|TRBJ1-5
ASSLGRGNQPQH
>15|TRBV5-6|TRBJ1-2
ASSLVFGSGVAYGYT
>14|TRBV19|TRBJ2-2
ASSQVLADITGELF
>13|TRBV28|TRBJ1-2
ASRPSLQGFYGYT
>10|TRBV9|TRBJ2-1
ASSVEGNEQF
>14|TRBV28|TRBJ1-1
ASSRPHETQLVEAF
>14|TRBV24-1|TRBJ2-1
ATSDAVRGGYNEQF
>13|TRBV7-8|TRBJ2-7
ASSLEGGEVYEQY
>15|TRBV21-1|TRBJ1-6
ASSTTLVDGDNSPLH
>13|TRBV7-2|TRBJ1-3
ASSFTRQVGNTIY
>13|TRBV7-9|TRBJ2-5
ASSLSQGNWETQY
>12|TRBV11-2|TRBJ1-3
ASSQDRVGNTIY
>12|TRBV19|TRBJ1-5
ASSPSNRAQPQH
>12|TRBV4-1|TRBJ2-2
ASSPNTGAGELF
>13|TRBV28|TRBJ1-2
ASSPPLRGRDGYT
>14|TRBV19|TRBJ1-5
ASSPRPADSNQPQH
>14|TRBV27|TRBJ1-4
ASSSFIRDRAEKLF
>10|TRBV30|TRBJ1-3
AWSVGGNTIY
>14|TRBV28|TRBJ2-1
ASSRIRGGAYNEQF
>13|TRBV11-2|TRBJ2-2
ASSIALGGTGELF
>15|TRBV25-1|TRBJ2-5
ASSELAGGPDQETQY
>11|TRBV19|TRBJ1-5
ASKGQPGQPQH
>14|TRBV19|TRBJ2-5
ASSRQGGGYQETQY